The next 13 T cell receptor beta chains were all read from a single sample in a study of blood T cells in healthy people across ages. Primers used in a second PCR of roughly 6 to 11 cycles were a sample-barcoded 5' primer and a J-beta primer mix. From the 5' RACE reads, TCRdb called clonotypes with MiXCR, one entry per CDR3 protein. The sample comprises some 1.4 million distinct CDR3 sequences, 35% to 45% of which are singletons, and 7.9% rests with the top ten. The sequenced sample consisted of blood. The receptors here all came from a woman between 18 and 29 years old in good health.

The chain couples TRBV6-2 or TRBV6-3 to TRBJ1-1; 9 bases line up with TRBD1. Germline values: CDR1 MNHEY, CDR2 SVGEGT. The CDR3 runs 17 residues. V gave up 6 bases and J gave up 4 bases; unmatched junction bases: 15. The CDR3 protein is CASRQTQGADLATEAFF. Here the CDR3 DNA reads TGTGCCAGCAGACAAACACAGGGGGCCGATTTAGCCACTGAAGCTTTCTTT.

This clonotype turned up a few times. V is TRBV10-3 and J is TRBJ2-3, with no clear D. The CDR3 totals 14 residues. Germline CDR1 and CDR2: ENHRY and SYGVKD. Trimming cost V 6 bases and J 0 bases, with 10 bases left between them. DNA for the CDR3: TGTGCCATCAGGGCCCCAGGTAGCACAGATACGCAGTATTTT. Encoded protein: CAIRAPGSTDTQYF.

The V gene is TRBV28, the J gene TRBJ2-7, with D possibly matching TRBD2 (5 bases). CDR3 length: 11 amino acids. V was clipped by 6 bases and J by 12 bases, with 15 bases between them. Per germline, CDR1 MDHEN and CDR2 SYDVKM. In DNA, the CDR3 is TGTGCCAGCAGGGATCTTCGGGGATGGTACTTC. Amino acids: CASRDLRGWYF.

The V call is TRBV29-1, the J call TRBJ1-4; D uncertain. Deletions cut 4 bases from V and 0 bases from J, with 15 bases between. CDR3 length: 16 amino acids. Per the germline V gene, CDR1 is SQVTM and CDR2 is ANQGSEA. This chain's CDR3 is CSVGYSGRSTNEKLFF. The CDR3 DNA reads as TGCAGCGTTGGATATAGTGGGAGGTCAACTAATGAAAAACTGTTTTTT.

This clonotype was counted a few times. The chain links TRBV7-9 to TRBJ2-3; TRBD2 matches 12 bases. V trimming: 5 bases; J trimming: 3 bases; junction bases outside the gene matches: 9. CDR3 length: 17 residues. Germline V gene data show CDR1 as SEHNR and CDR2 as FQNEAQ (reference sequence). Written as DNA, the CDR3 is TGTGCCAGCAGCCGGACTAGCGGGGACCTATTTACAGATACGCAGTATTTT. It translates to CASSRTSGDLFTDTQYF. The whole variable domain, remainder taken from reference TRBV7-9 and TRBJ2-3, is DTGVSQNPRHKITKRGQNVTFRCDPISEHNRLYWYRQTLGQGPEFLTYFQNEAQLEKSRLLSDRFSAERPKGSFSTLEIQRTEQGDSAMYLCASSRTSGDLFTDTQYFGPGTRLTVL.

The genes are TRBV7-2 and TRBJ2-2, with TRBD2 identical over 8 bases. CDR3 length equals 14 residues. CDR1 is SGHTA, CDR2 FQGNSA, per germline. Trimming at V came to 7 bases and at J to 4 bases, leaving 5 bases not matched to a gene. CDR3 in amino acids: CASTTGGITGELFF. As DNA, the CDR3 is TGTGCCAGCACCACGGGGGGGATCACCGGGGAGCTGTTTTTT.

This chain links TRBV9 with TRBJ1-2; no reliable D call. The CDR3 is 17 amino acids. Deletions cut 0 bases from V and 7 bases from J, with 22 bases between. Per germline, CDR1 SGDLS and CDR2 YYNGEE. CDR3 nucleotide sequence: TGTGCCAGCAGCGTAGGCGGTCCGGGCAGGCCGAGTGGTGGCTACACCTTC. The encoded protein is CASSVGGPGRPSGGYTF.

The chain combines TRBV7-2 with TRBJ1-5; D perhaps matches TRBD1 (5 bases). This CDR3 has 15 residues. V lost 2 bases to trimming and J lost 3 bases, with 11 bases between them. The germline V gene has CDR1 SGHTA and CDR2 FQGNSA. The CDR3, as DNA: TGTGCCAGCAGCTTAATTGGGGCTAACAATCAGCCCCAGCATTTT. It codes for CASSLIGANNQPQHF. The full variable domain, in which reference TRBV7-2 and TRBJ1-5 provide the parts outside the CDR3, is GAGVSQSPSNKVTEKGKDVELRCDPISGHTALYWYRQSLGQGLEFLIYFQGNSAPDKSGLPSDRFSAERTGGSVSTLTIQRTQQEDSAVYLCASSLIGANNQPQHFGDGTRLSIL.

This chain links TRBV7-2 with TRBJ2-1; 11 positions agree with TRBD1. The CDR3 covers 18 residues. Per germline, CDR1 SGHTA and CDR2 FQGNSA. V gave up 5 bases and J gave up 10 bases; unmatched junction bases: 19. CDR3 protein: CASSLRTGGKAETGEQFF. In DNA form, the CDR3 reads TGTGCCAGCAGCCTCCGGACAGGGGGCAAAGCGGAAACCGGCGAGCAGTTCTTC.

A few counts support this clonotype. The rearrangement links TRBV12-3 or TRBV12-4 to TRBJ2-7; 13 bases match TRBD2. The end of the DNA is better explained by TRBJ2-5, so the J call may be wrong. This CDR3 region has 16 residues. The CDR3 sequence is CASTRRLAGGKETQYF. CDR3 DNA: TGTGCCAGCACCCGACGACTAGCGGGGGGAAAAGAGACCCAGTACTTC.

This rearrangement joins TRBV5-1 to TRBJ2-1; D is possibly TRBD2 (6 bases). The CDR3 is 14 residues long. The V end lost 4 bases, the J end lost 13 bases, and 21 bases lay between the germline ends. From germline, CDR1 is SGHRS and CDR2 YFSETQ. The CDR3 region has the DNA TGCGCCAGCAGCGTCCTTGGGGGGAAGGAGACCCAGTTCTTC. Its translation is CASSVLGGKETQFF. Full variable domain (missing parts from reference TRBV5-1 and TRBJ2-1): KAGVTQTPRYLIKTRGQQVTLSCSPISGHRSVSWYQQTPGQGLQFLFEYFSETQRNKGNFPGRFSGRQFSNSRSEMNVSTLELGDSALYLCASSVLGGKETQFFGPGTRLTVL.

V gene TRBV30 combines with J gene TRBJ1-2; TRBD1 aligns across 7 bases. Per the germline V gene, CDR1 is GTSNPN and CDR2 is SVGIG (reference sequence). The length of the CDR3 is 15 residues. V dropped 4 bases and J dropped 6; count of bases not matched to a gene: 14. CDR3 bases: TGTGCCTGGATATCGGGACGAGGGGGCACTCATGGCTACACCTTC. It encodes CAWISGRGGTHGYTF.

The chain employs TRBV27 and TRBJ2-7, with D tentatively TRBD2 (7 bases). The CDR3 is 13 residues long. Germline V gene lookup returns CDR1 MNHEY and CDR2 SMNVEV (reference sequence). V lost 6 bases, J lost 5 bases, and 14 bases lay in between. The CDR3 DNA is TGTGCCAGCAGCAGACTAGGGGGGGACGAGCAGTACTTC. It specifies CASSRLGGDEQYF.